The 14 T cell receptor beta chains reported below all come from one sample, sequenced in a study of OX40 agonist ivuxolimab in advanced cancers. Preparation of the library involved the immunoSEQ multiplex PCR assay. The table was pulled from immuneACCESS by TCRdb, which kept in-frame rearrangements only. Such tables lose some clones; where checked, under half of the loss comes from unresolved V genes, and the rest has no known cause. The sample table lists some 80,000 clones, 87% of them with a count of one. The top ten constitute about 0.5% of the sample. Sample: CD4+ or CD8+ T cells sorted from blood, taken in a trial of the OX40 agonist ivuxolimab. The receptors were gathered from an adult with an advanced solid tumor such as melanoma, head and neck, liver or kidney cancer.

The chain is built from TRBV5-6 and TRBJ1-1, with 11 bases fitting TRBD1. Germline CDR1 is SGHDT and CDR2 is YYEEEE. The CDR3 consists of 16 residues. Trimming removed 4 bases from V and 1 base from J; junction bases left unmatched: 6. The CDR3 bases are TGTGCCAGCAGCCCCGCAGGGACAGGGGGGAACACTGAAGCTTTCTTT. Translated: CASSPAGTGGNTEAFF. The complete variable domain, with remaining parts taken from reference TRBV5-6 and TRBJ1-1, reads DAGVTQSPTHLIKTRGQQVTLRCSPKSGHDTVSWYQQALGQGPQFIFQYYEEEERQRGNFPDRFSGHQFPNYSSELNVNALLLGDSALYLCASSPAGTGGNTEAFFGQGTRLTVV.

V usage is TRBV19 and J usage is TRBJ2-6; no firm D call. Trimming left V 6 bases short and J 0 bases short, with 12 bases between. Germline CDR1 and CDR2: LNHDA and SQIVND (reference sequence). This CDR3 is 16 amino acids long. CDR3 nucleotides: TGTGCCAGTAGCAGATGGCCCTCCTCTGGGGCCAACGTCCTGACTTTC. Translation: CASSRWPSSGANVLTF. The full variable domain, its missing parts supplied by reference TRBV19 and TRBJ2-6, is DGGITQSPKYLFRKEGQNVTLSCEQNLNHDAMYWYRQDPGQGLRLIYYSQIVNDFQKGDIAEGYSVSREKKESFPLTVTSAQKNPTAFYLCASSRWPSSGANVLTFGAGSRLTVL.

This clone occurred once. The J gene is TRBJ2-7, the V gene TRBV7-9, with a tentative D call TRBD1 (6 bases). This CDR3 comprises 15 residues. The V gene's germline CDR1 is SEHNR and CDR2 FQNEAQ (reference sequence). Trimming pared 1 base from V and 4 bases from J, leaving 14 bases between. CDR3 amino acids: CASSLGPEGTYEQYF. CDR3 bases: TGTGCCAGCAGCTTAGGGCCCGAAGGGACATACGAGCAGTACTTC.

The chain is built from TRBV19 and TRBJ2-4; TRBD2 aligns across 13 bases. The CDR3 contains 17 residues. CDR1 and CDR2 (germline): LNHDA, SQIVND (reference sequence). The junction had 7 bases not matched to a gene; V was cut back by 8 bases and J by 0 bases. The CDR3 sequence is CASGLAGVIGAKNIQYF. The CDR3 nucleotides are TGTGCCAGTGGACTAGCGGGAGTTATTGGAGCCAAAAACATTCAGTACTTC.

This clone was seen once. The J gene is TRBJ2-1, the V gene TRBV27, with D perhaps TRBD1 (5 bases). The germline V gene encodes CDR1 MNHEY and CDR2 SMNVEV (reference sequence). Trimming stripped 0 bases from V and 7 bases from J, with 13 bases between. This CDR3 has 15 amino acids. Here the CDR3 reads CASSLSVAGWNEQFF. CDR3 DNA: TGTGCCAGCAGTTTATCCGTGGCAGGGTGGAATGAGCAGTTCTTC.

J is TRBJ2-5 and V is TRBV5-4; the D gene could be TRBD1 or TRBD2 (5 bases each). The V gene's germline CDR1 is SGHNT and CDR2 YYREEE (reference sequence). The V end lost 2 bases, the J end lost 4 bases, and 15 bases lay between the germline ends. The CDR3 totals 15 residues. CDR3 nucleotide sequence: TGTGCCAGCAGCTTCGACTCCTCGAGGGGAGAGACCCAGTACTTC. As protein: CASSFDSSRGETQYF.

This clone has just one count. This chain connects TRBV27 to TRBJ2-3, with D uncertain. The CDR3 length is 14 residues. V lost 5 bases and J lost 0, with 9 bases in between. Germline values: CDR1 MNHEY, CDR2 SMNVEV (reference sequence). The CDR3 nucleotides are TGTGCCAGCAGTCCCAGACTTAGCACAGATACGCAGTATTTT. Its translation: CASSPRLSTDTQYF.

Only one count was recorded for this clone. The chain links TRBV6-6 to TRBJ1-4; D is uncertain. Germline assignment: CDR1 MNHNY and CDR2 SVGAGI (reference sequence). The germline V and J ends were trimmed by 8 bases and 8 bases, with 18 bases remaining between them. The CDR3 runs 14 residues. CDR3 coding DNA: TGTGCCAGCTTTGACTACGTGGAAGGGGAAAAACTGTTTTTT. This sequence encodes CASFDYVEGEKLFF.

This chain links TRBV4-2 with TRBJ1-1; 10 bases line up with TRBD1. The V segment lost 0 bases and the J segment 4 bases; nucleotides outside the gene matches: 5. Per the germline V gene, CDR1 is LGHNA and CDR2 is YNFKEQ. This CDR3 spans 16 amino acids. The CDR3 sequence: CASSQDRDRGGTEAFF. CDR3 DNA sequence: TGTGCCAGCAGCCAAGATCGGGACAGGGGAGGCACTGAAGCTTTCTTT.

This chain connects TRBV18 to TRBJ1-1; the D gene is possibly TRBD1 (5 bases). Trimming removed 6 bases at V and 0 bases at J, with 14 bases between. This CDR3 spans 15 amino acids. The V gene's germline CDR1 is KGHSH and CDR2 LQKENI. The CDR3 region is CASSPSVGVNTEAFF. CDR3 in DNA: TGTGCCAGCTCCCCCAGTGTGGGGGTGAACACTGAAGCTTTCTTT.

This chain connects TRBV15 to TRBJ1-2; a weak D match, TRBD1 (5 bases). The germline CDR1 and CDR2 sequences are LNHNV and YYDKDF (reference sequence). Trimming stripped 8 bases from V and 7 bases from J, with 20 bases between. The CDR3 consists of 14 residues. The DNA of the CDR3 is TGTGCCACCGATGGAGGGGCCTTAATCGCTGGCTACACCTTC. Amino acids: CATDGGALIAGYTF.

The chain joins TRBV30 to TRBJ1-1; a weak D match, TRBD1 (6 bases). The CDR3 covers 13 residues. V lost 5 bases, J lost 0 bases, and 10 bases lay in between. CDR1 GTSNPN and CDR2 SVGIG come from the germline V gene (reference sequence). The CDR3 DNA follows: TGTGCCTGGCATACAGGGATGAACACTGAAGCTTTCTTT. Translating gives CAWHTGMNTEAFF.

This clone was seen only a few times. One end of the junction does not line up with germline, which may come from a read error. The gene calls are TRBV2 and TRBJ2-1; D unclear. This CDR3 is built from 13 residues. Germline lookup yields CDR1 SNHLY and CDR2 FYNNEI. CDR3 sequence: CASSEALPLSPIF. The CDR3 DNA reads TGTGCCAGCAGTGAAGCGCTGCCCCTAAGTCCCATCTTC.

This chain uses TRBV11-3 with TRBJ2-1; D is possibly TRBD1 (6 bases). Germline values: CDR1 SGHNT, CDR2 YENEEA. This CDR3 has 15 residues. V was pared by 3 bases and J by 5 bases, with 14 bases between. The DNA for the CDR3 is TGTGCCAGCAGCTTGTCACAGGGACGGAACAATGAGCAGTTCTTC. Its translation is CASSLSQGRNNEQFF.